One sample yielded the 31 T cell receptor beta chains listed below, sequenced in a study of T-cell memory formation after mild COVID-19 (dated by TCRdb to 2020 to 2023). The library was produced with 5' RACE. Reads for this sample came from an Illumina NovaSeq 6000. In-frame beta chains were kept once TCRdb had trimmed the public reads at Q25 with fastp and called clones with MiXCR. All rows with the same CDR3 protein become a single entry with the most common DNA and genes. The sample data list around 220,000 distinct CDR3 sequences, and less than 20% of these were observed just once. The ten biggest clones cover 3.5% of the sample. The sample taken for sequencing was PBMCs or a T cell subset sorted from them (not recorded which). Receptors originate from a man between 18 and 35 years old who had mild COVID-19 (a few samples of this study predate the infection). The sample titles of this study are shuffled in the database, so cell type and time point are left out; the donor was told from shared clones.

This clonotype was seen a few times. The chain carries TRBV6-2 or TRBV6-3 and TRBJ2-7; weak D call: TRBD2 (6 bases). CDR3 length equals 14 residues. Germline V gives CDR1 MNHEY, CDR2 SVGEGT. Between the trimmed V and J ends, which lost 7 bases and 3 bases, there was a span of 16 bases. DNA for the CDR3: TGTGCCAGCACAGATACTGGGGGGATCTACGAGCAGTACTTC. Translated, it gives CASTDTGGIYEQYF.

This rearrangement joins TRBV18 to TRBJ2-3, with a possible D match to TRBD1 (5 bases). Germline-derived CDR1 and CDR2 are KGHSH and LQKENI. The CDR3 spans 15 residues. V was shortened by 0 bases and J by 4 bases, with 11 bases between the two germline ends. The CDR3 region has the DNA TGTGCCAGCTCACCACCTTCCCAGGGATCAGATACGCAGTATTTT. Protein: CASSPPSQGSDTQYF.

J is TRBJ2-7 and V is TRBV6-6, with 8 bases matching TRBD2. V shed 7 bases and J 2 bases; nucleotides not matched to a gene: 7. Germline-derived CDR1 and CDR2 are MNHNY and SVGAGI (reference sequence). The CDR3 runs to 14 residues. The CDR3 loop reads CASTRLATAYEQYF. The CDR3 nucleotides are TGTGCCAGCACCAGACTAGCGACTGCCTACGAGCAGTACTTC.

The chain uses TRBV4-3 and TRBJ1-4, with D hard to call. V was pared by 2 bases and J by 4 bases, with 8 bases between. In germline, CDR1 is LGHNA, CDR2 YSLEER. The CDR3 spans 14 residues. The CDR3: CASSQRGLNEKLFF. In nucleotides, the CDR3 is TGCGCCAGCAGCCAACGCGGGCTTAATGAAAAACTGTTTTTT.

This clonotype was observed many times. CDR3 amino acids: CASRGLAGPGAQYF. CDR3 sequence (DNA): TGTGCCAGTCGGGGGCTAGCGGGTCCCGGAGCCCAGTACTTC. The chain recombines TRBV6-5 with TRBJ2-5, with TRBD2 matching 8 bases. Germline loops: CDR1 MNHEY, CDR2 SVGAGI. V shed 9 bases and J 9 bases; nucleotides not matched to a gene: 15. The CDR3 is made up of 14 amino acids.

In its sample, this clonotype was seen a few times. The chain couples TRBV24-1 to TRBJ2-7, with no clear D. This CDR3 is 14 amino acids long. Deletions cut 12 bases from V and 4 bases from J, with 21 bases between. CDR1 is KGHDR and CDR2 is SFDVKD in the germline V gene. The CDR3 here is CAGPGPTYPYEQYF. In DNA, the CDR3 is TGTGCCGGACCCGGGCCCACCTACCCTTACGAGCAGTACTTC.

CDR3 nucleotide sequence: TGTGCCAGCAGTGAAGGAGCGGCGGGCACCGGGGAGCTGTTTTTT. It codes for CASSEGAAGTGELFF. The chain recombines TRBV6-1 with TRBJ2-2; the D gene is possibly TRBD2 (5 bases). Germline V gene sequence: CDR1 MNHNS, CDR2 SASEGT. This CDR3 has 15 residues. Trimming stripped 1 base from V and 4 bases from J, with 10 bases between.

The sample holds many counts of this clonotype. This chain uses TRBV7-2 with TRBJ1-5; unclear D gene. The CDR3 contains 12 residues. Between the trimmed V and J ends, which lost 3 bases and 7 bases, there was a span of 7 bases. Per germline, CDR1 SGHTA and CDR2 FQGNSA. CDR3 sequence: CASSFISQPQHF. CDR3 bases: TGTGCCAGCAGCTTCATCAGCCAGCCCCAGCATTTT.

The sample holds many counts of this clonotype. V gene TRBV12-3 or TRBV12-4 combines with J gene TRBJ2-3, with a tentative D call TRBD2 (5 bases). The CDR3 loop spans 15 amino acids. Deletions cut 3 bases from V and 2 bases from J, with 12 bases between. The CDR3 protein is CASSFSGSLTDTQYF. DNA of the CDR3: TGTGCCAGCAGTTTTTCGGGGTCTCTCACAGATACGCAGTATTTT.

This clonotype has a handful of counts. The chain links TRBV5-5 to TRBJ2-7; perhaps TRBD1 as D (5 bases). Trimming left V 0 bases short and J 4 bases short, with 11 bases between. The CDR3 has 14 amino acids. CDR1 is SGHKS and CDR2 is YYEKEE in the germline V gene (reference sequence). The CDR3 reads CASSLGQHLYEQYF. The CDR3 bases are TGTGCCAGCAGCTTGGGACAGCATCTTTACGAGCAGTACTTC.

This clonotype was counted a few times. The chain is built from TRBV12-3 or TRBV12-4 and TRBJ2-1, with D perhaps matching TRBD2 (5 bases). V shed 7 bases and J shed 5 bases, with 9 bases lying between them. This CDR3 comprises 12 residues. The CDR3 DNA is TGTGCCAGCATTGAGGGCAACAATGAGCAGTTCTTC. The encoded protein is CASIEGNNEQFF.

This clonotype has more than one count but fewer than ten. This chain joins TRBV7-2 and TRBJ2-2, with D perhaps TRBD2 (7 bases). The CDR3 is made up of 17 amino acids. V was shortened by 5 bases and J by 7 bases, with 23 bases between the two germline ends. Germline values: CDR1 SGHTA, CDR2 FQGNSA. The CDR3 DNA reads TGTGCCAGCAGCCCATTCGGGGGGCTAAGGGTCGGCGGGGAGCTGTTTTTT. Encoded protein: CASSPFGGLRVGGELFF.

The chain is built from TRBV6-2 or TRBV6-3 and TRBJ2-5; the D is unclear. The CDR3 is 11 residues long. V lost 7 bases and J lost 7, with 10 bases in between. Germline CDR1 is MNHEY and CDR2 is SVGEGT. CDR3 nucleotides: TGTGCCAGCACCCTTGGATTGACCCAGTACTTC. Its translation: CASTLGLTQYF.

This chain joins TRBV7-6 and TRBJ2-7; 8 bases fit TRBD1. CDR3 length: 14 amino acids. Germline CDR1 SGHVS, CDR2 FNYEAQ. The trim removed 0 bases at V and 7 bases at J, leaving 5 bases unmatched. The CDR3 DNA reads as TGTGCCAGCAGCTTAGCCCAGGGGGCGCGAGAGCAGTACGTC. Its translation is CASSLAQGAREQYV.

This clonotype was seen only a few times. The J gene is TRBJ2-1, the V gene TRBV25-1; 9 positions match TRBD2. This CDR3 has 15 residues. Germline V CDR1 and CDR2: MGHDK, SYGVNS. With 1 base clipped from V and 6 bases from J, the junction kept 4 bases outside the gene matches. The CDR3 DNA reads as TGTGCCAGCAGTGAATTAGCGGGGGAGGTCAATGAGCAGTTCTTC. Translating gives CASSELAGEVNEQFF.

This clonotype came up a few times. The genes are TRBV5-1 and TRBJ1-1; the match to TRBD1 covers 7 bases. V trimming: 5 bases; J trimming: 7 bases; junction bases outside the gene matches: 8. Germline CDR1 SGHRS, CDR2 YFSETQ. The CDR3 has 13 residues. Here the CDR3 reads CASSGGQGGEAFF. In DNA form, the CDR3 reads TGCGCCAGCAGTGGGGGTCAGGGGGGTGAAGCTTTCTTT. The full variable domain, with the rest looked up from reference TRBV5-1 and TRBJ1-1, is KAGVTQTPRYLIKTRGQQVTLSCSPISGHRSVSWYQQTPGQGLQFLFEYFSETQRNKGNFPGRFSGRQFSNSRSEMNVSTLELGDSALYLCASSGGQGGEAFFGQGTRLTVV.

This sequence joins TRBV7-8 and TRBJ2-1; D ambiguous. Trimming shortened V by 5 bases and J by 7 bases, and 12 bases separated the two germline ends. The length of the CDR3 is 13 residues. Germline values: CDR1 SGHVS, CDR2 FQNEAQ. CDR3 region: CASSPTAWNEQFF. In DNA form, the CDR3 reads TGTGCCAGCAGCCCAACAGCGTGGAATGAGCAGTTCTTC.

Only a few counts were recorded for this clonotype. The chain uses TRBV3-1 and TRBJ1-4; 7 nucleotides align to TRBD1. V trimming: 2 bases; J trimming: 8 bases; junction bases outside the gene matches: 8. Germline CDR1 LGHDT, CDR2 YNNKEL (reference sequence). The CDR3 totals 15 residues. In nucleotides, the CDR3 is TGTGCCAGCAGCCAAATCGCAGGGGGTCTGGAAAAACTGTTTTTT. Amino acid sequence: CASSQIAGGLEKLFF.

This clonotype turned up a few times. The rearrangement uses TRBV6-5 and TRBJ1-1; D gene uncertain. V was clipped by 4 bases and J by 8 bases, with 17 bases between them. The germline V gene encodes CDR1 MNHEY and CDR2 SVGAGI. This CDR3 contains 14 residues. CDR3 bases: TGTGCCAGCAGTTTCCGCTGGGAGGGATCAGAAGCTTTCTTT. This gives the protein CASSFRWEGSEAFF.

The rearrangement joins TRBV20-1 to TRBJ2-7; no reliable D call. Germline V gives CDR1 DFQATT, CDR2 SNEGSKA (reference sequence). With 5 bases removed from V and 1 base from J, the gap between germline ends came to 12 bases. This CDR3 comprises 13 residues. Here the CDR3 reads CSAGPPTSYEQYV. CDR3 coding DNA: TGCAGTGCTGGACCTCCCACGTCCTACGAGCAGTACGTC.

The sample holds one count of this clonotype. The chain is built from TRBV10-3 and TRBJ1-1; TRBD1 might be the D (5 bases). V lost 4 bases to trimming and J lost 3 bases, with 9 bases between them. The CDR3 has 13 amino acids. In germline, CDR1 is ENHRY, CDR2 SYGVKD. This CDR3 reads CAISADSYTEAFF. DNA of the CDR3: TGTGCCATCAGTGCAGACAGTTACACTGAAGCTTTCTTT.

This clonotype was observed a few times. The chain is built from TRBV7-6 and TRBJ1-5; D is perhaps TRBD1 (6 bases). Looked up from germline, CDR1 is SGHVS and CDR2 is FNYEAQ. The V gene lost 5 bases and the J gene lost 4 bases, with 21 bases spanning the gap. CDR3 length: 17 amino acids. CDR3 sequence reads: CASSLLAGALGNQPQHF. The CDR3 DNA reads as TGTGCCAGCAGCCTACTGGCAGGGGCGTTGGGAAATCAGCCCCAGCATTTT.

The chain has TRBV7-2 and TRBJ1-4; the D gene is possibly TRBD1 (5 bases). CDR3 length: 15 residues. V was cut by 5 bases and J by 3 bases, with 13 bases left in between. From germline, CDR1 is SGHTA and CDR2 FQGNSA. DNA of the CDR3: TGTGCCAGCAGCCGGGTGGGGGGGGCTAATGAAAAACTGTTTTTT. This sequence encodes CASSRVGGANEKLFF.

The V and J genes are TRBV28 and TRBJ2-6; the D gene is possibly TRBD2 (5 bases). Germline V gene sequence: CDR1 MDHEN, CDR2 SYDVKM. The CDR3 loop spans 15 amino acids. V was shortened by 6 bases and J by 2 bases, with 11 bases between the two germline ends. The chain's CDR3 is CASRGKGAGANVLTF. Here the CDR3 DNA reads TGTGCCAGCAGAGGAAAGGGAGCTGGGGCCAACGTCCTGACTTTC.

In this sample, this clonotype turned up a few times. The chain combines TRBV20-1 with TRBJ1-2; D not resolved. The CDR3 sequence is 11 residues long. Germline V lookup: CDR1 DFQATT, CDR2 SNEGSKA (reference sequence). Trimming removed 4 bases from V and 2 bases from J, with 5 bases in between. Here the CDR3 DNA reads TGCAGTGCTACCGAAAACTATGGCTACACCTTC. It specifies CSATENYGYTF.

This chain connects TRBV5-1 to TRBJ2-1; TRBD1 might be the D (6 bases). The CDR3 extends over 14 amino acids. Trimming removed 4 bases at V and 4 bases at J, with 12 bases between. Germline V gives CDR1 SGHRS, CDR2 YFSETQ. CDR3 bases: TGCGCCAGCAGCGCCGGACAGCTGTACAATGAGCAGTTCTTC. This codes for CASSAGQLYNEQFF.

The rearrangement links TRBV6-2 or TRBV6-3 to TRBJ2-1; D is unresolved. This CDR3 is built from 11 residues. Per the germline V gene, CDR1 is MNHEY and CDR2 is SVGEGT. V gave up 4 bases and J gave up 12 bases, with 10 bases separating them. Here the CDR3 reads CASSFSLAQFF. CDR3 DNA: TGTGCCAGCAGTTTTAGCCTGGCGCAGTTCTTC.

The chain carries TRBV19 and TRBJ1-2; D remains unclear. CDR1 is LNHDA and CDR2 is SQIVND in the germline V gene (reference sequence). This CDR3 is 13 amino acids long. Trimming took 2 bases from V and 4 from J, leaving 8 bases between them. CDR3 sequence reads: CASSIKATYGYTF. The CDR3 DNA follows: TGTGCCAGTAGTATAAAGGCCACCTATGGCTACACCTTC.

The chain couples TRBV10-3 to TRBJ1-6; 12 bases align to TRBD1. Germline CDR1 is ENHRY and CDR2 is SYGVKD. Trimming at V came to 11 bases and at J to 1 base, leaving 9 bases not matched to a gene. The CDR3 is 17 amino acids. In DNA, the CDR3 is TGTGCCTCCCGGGACAGGGGGCGGGAATCCTATAATTCACCCCTCCACTTT. This encodes CASRDRGRESYNSPLHF.

The chain couples TRBV7-2 to TRBJ1-1; D remains unclear. Germline-derived CDR1 and CDR2 are SGHTA and FQGNSA. V was cut by 3 bases and J by 1 base, with 9 bases left in between. This CDR3 has 14 residues. The CDR3 loop reads CASSLDGPNTEAFF. In DNA form, the CDR3 reads TGTGCCAGCAGCTTGGACGGACCGAACACTGAAGCTTTCTTT.

This clonotype was observed a handful of times. The chain combines TRBV2 with TRBJ1-6, with D uncertain. There are 12 residues in the CDR3. Germline V lookup: CDR1 SNHLY, CDR2 FYNNEI. Deletions cut 8 bases from V and 5 bases from J, with 7 bases between. The CDR3 protein is CASQDHNSPLHF. The CDR3 DNA reads as TGTGCCAGCCAGGACCATAATTCACCCCTCCACTTT.